This T cell receptor beta chain stems from a study of T cell responses to AZD1222 COVID-19 vaccine. Study-wide results and limits: Reports say nearly half of spike-specific TCRs go after unmutated variant regions.

The ends were cut back, 6 bases at V and 4 bases at J, with 18 bases in the middle. The CDR3 length is 15 residues. In germline, CDR1 is LNHDA, CDR2 SQIVND (reference sequence). Produced via immunoSEQ multiplex PCR; TCRdb's table is partial and in-frame only. The sample has tens of thousands of clones, 92% seen once; the top ten hold under 5%. This clone was observed once. Its target is not known. The starting material was peripheral blood, obtained 28 days after the second AZD1222 dose. V usage is TRBV19 and J usage is TRBJ1-2; tentatively, D is TRBD1 (5 bases). The source of this sequence is an adult who received the AZD1222 COVID-19 vaccine. CDR3 DNA sequence: TGTGCCAGTAGCGACCCGACGAAGGGGACCTATGGCTACACCTTC. Its translation: CASSDPTKGTYGYTF.